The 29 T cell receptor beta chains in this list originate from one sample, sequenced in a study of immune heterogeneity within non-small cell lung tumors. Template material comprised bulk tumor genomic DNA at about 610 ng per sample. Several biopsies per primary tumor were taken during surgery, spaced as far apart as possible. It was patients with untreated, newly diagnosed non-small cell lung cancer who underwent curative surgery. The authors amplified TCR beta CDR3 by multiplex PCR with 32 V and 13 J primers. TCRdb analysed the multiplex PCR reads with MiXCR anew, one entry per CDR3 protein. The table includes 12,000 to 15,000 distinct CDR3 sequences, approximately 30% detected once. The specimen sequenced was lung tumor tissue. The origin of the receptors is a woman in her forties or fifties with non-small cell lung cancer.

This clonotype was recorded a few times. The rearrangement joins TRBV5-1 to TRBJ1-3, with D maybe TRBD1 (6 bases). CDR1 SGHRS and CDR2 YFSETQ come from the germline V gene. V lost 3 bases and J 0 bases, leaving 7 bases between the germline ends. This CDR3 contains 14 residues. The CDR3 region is CASSWDTSGNTIYF. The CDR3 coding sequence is TGCGCCAGCAGCTGGGACACCTCTGGAAACACCATATATTTT. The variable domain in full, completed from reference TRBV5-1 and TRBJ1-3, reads KAGVTQTPRYLIKTRGQQVTLSCSPISGHRSVSWYQQTPGQGLQFLFEYFSETQRNKGNFPGRFSGRQFSNSRSEMNVSTLELGDSALYLCASSWDTSGNTIYFGEGSWLTVV.

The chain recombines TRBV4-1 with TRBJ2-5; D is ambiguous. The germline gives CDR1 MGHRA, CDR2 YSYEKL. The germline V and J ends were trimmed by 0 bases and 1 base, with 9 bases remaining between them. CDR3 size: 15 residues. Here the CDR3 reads CASSQDLATQETQYF. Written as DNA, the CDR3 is TGCGCCAGCAGCCAAGATTTGGCTACCCAAGAGACCCAGTACTTC.

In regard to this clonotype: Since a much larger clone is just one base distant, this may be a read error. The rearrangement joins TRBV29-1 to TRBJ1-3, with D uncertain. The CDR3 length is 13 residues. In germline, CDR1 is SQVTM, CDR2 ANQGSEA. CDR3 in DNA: TGCAGCGTGCGGGAGAGCTCTGAAAACACCATATATTTT. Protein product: CSVRESSENTIYF.

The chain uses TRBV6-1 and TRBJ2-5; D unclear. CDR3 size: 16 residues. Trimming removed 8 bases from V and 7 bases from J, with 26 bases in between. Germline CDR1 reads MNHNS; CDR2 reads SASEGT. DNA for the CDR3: TGTGCCAGCCTGGAGAACATGAACCCCCACGATGGGACCCAGTACTTC. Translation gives CASLENMNPHDGTQYF.

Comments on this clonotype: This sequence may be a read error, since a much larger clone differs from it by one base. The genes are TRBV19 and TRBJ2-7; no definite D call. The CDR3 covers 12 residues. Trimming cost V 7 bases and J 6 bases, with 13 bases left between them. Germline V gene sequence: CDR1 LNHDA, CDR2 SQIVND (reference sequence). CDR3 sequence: CASKDVRGEQYF. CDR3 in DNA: TGTGCCAGTAAGGACGTGAGAGGCGAGCAGTACTTC.

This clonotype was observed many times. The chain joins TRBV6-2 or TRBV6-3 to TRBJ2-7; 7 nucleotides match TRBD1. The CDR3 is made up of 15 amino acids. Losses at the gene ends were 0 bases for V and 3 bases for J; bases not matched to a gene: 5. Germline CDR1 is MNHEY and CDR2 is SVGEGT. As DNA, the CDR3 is TGTGCCAGCAGTTACTCGACCCGGACAGGCTACGAGCAGTACTTC. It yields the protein CASSYSTRTGYEQYF.

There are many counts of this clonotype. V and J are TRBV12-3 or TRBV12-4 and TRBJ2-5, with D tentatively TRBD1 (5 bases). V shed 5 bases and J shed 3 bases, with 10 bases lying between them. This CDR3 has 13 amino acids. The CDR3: CASSPSREETQYF. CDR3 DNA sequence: TGTGCCAGCAGTCCGAGCAGGGAAGAGACCCAGTACTTC.

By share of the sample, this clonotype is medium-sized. The CDR3 DNA is TGCGCCAGCAGCCAAGACGGGCGGAGTTACTATGGCTACACCTTC. Translated, it gives CASSQDGRSYYGYTF. This chain links TRBV4-1 with TRBJ1-2; D is ambiguous. Germline V gene sequence: CDR1 MGHRA, CDR2 YSYEKL. Trimming stripped 0 bases from V and 3 bases from J, with 11 bases between. There are 15 residues in the CDR3.

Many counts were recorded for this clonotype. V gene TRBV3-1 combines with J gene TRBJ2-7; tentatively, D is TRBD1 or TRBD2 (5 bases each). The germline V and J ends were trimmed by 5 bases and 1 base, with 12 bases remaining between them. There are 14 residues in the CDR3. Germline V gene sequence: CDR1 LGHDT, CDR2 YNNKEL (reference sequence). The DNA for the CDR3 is TGTGCCAGCAGCGAGAGTGGGGGATCCTACGAGCAGTACTTC. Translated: CASSESGGSYEQYF.

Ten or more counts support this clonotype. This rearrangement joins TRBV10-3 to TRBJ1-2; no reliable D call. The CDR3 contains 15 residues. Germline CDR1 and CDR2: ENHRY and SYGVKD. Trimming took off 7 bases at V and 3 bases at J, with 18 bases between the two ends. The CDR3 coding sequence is TGTGCCATCAACTCATTCCCTGAGAAGGACTATGGCTACACCTTC. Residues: CAINSFPEKDYGYTF.

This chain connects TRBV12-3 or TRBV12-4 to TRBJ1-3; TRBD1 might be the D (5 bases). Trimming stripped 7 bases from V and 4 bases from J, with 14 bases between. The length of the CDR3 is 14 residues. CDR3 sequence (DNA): TGTGCCAGCACTTTTCAGGGAGGGGGAAACACCATATATTTT. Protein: CASTFQGGGNTIYF.

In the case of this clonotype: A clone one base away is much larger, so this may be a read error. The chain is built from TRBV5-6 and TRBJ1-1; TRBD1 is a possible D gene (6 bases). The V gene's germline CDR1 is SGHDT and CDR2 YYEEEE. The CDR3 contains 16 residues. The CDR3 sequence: CANSLGVWGANTEAFF. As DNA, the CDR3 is TGTGCCAACAGCTTGGGGGTCTGGGGGGCTAACACTGAAGCTTTCTTT.

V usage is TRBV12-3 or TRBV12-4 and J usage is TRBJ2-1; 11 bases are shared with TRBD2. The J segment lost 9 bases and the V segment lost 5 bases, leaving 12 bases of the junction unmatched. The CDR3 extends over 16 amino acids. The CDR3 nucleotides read TGTGCCAGCAGTACCTACCGACTAGCGGGGACGGGTGAGCAGTTCTTC. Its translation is CASSTYRLAGTGEQFF.

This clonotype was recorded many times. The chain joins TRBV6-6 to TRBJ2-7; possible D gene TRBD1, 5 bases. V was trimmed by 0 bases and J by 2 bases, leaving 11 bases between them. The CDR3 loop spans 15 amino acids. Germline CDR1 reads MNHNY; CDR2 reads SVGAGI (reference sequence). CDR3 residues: CASSYSVAGTYEQYF. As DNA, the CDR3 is TGTGCCAGCAGTTACTCTGTGGCAGGGACCTACGAGCAGTACTTC.

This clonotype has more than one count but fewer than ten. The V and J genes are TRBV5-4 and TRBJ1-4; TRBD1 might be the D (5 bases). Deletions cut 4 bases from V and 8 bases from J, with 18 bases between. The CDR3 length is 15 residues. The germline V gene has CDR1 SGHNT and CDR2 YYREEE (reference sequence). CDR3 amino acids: CASSMNRNVNEKLFF. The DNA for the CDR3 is TGTGCCAGCAGCATGAACAGGAACGTAAACGAAAAACTGTTTTTT.

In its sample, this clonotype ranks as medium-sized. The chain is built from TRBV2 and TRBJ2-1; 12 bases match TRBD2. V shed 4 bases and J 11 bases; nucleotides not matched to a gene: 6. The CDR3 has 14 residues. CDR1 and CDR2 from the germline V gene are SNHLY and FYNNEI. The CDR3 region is CASSVMTSGSQQFF. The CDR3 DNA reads TGTGCCAGCAGTGTGATGACTAGCGGGAGCCAGCAGTTCTTC.

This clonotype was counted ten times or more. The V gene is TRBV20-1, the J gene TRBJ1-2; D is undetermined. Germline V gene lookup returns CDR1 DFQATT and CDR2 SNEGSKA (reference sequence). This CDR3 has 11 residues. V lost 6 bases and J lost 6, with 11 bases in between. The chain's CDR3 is CSAGAAHGYTF. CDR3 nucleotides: TGCAGTGCCGGTGCTGCGCATGGCTACACCTTC.

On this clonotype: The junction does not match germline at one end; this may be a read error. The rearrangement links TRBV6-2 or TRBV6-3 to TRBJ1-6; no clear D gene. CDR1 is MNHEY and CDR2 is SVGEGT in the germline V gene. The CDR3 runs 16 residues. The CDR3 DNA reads TGTACCAGCAGTTACTCCGGGGTGTCGTCGTGTTCACCCCTCCACTTT. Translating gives CTSSYSGVSSCSPLHF.

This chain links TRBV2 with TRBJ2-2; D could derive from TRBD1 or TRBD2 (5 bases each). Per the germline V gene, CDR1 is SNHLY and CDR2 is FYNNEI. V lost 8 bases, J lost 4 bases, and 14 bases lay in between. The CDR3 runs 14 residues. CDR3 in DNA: TGTGCCAGCTCGGGGCAGGGCGGCACCGGGGAGCTGTTTTTT. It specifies CASSGQGGTGELFF.

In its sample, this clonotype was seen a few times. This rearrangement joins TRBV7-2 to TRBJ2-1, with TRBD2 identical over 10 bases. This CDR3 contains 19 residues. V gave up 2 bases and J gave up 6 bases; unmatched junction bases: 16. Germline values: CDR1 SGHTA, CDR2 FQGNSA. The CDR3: CASSLRSRGTSGAANEQFF. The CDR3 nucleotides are TGTGCCAGCAGCTTAAGGTCCCGGGGCACTAGCGGGGCGGCCAATGAGCAGTTCTTC.

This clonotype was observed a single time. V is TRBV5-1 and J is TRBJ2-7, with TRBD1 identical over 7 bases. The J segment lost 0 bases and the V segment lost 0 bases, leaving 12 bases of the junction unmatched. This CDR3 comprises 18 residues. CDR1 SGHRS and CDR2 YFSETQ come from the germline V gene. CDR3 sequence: CASSLEPAGTANSYEQYF. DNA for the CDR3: TGCGCCAGCAGCTTGGAGCCCGCAGGGACAGCCAACTCCTACGAGCAGTACTTC.

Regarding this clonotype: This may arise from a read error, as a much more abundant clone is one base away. Written as DNA, the CDR3 is TGTGCCAGCCTGGACATATTGGTCAATGAGCAGTTCTTC. Its translation: CASLDILVNEQFF. J is TRBJ2-1 and V is TRBV6-1; D may be TRBD1 (5 bases). The CDR3 has 13 residues. CDR1 is MNHNS, CDR2 SASEGT, per germline. Trimming stripped 8 bases from V and 6 bases from J, with 14 bases between.

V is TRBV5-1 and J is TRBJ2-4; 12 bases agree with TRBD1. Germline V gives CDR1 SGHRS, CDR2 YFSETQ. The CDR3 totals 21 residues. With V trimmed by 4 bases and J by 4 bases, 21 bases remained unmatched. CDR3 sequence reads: CASSMGDRGRVGLAVKNIQYF. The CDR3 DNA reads TGCGCCAGCAGCATGGGGGACAGGGGGCGAGTAGGACTAGCGGTAAAAAACATTCAGTACTTC.

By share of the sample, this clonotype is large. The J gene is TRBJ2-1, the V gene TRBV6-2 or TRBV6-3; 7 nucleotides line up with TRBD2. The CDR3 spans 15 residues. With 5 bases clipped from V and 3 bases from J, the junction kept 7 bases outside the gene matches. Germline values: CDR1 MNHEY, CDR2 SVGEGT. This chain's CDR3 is CASSQPAGNYNEQFF. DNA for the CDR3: TGTGCCAGCAGTCAACCAGCGGGGAACTACAATGAGCAGTTCTTC.

Here the CDR3 reads CASSLVSGEQQYF. The CDR3 DNA reads TGTGCCAGCAGCTTAGTATCAGGGGAGCAGCAGTACTTC. V gene TRBV7-3 combines with J gene TRBJ2-7, with TRBD1 as a possible D gene (6 bases). CDR3 length: 13 amino acids. V was trimmed by 2 bases and J by 8 bases, leaving 13 bases between them. The germline gives CDR1 SGHTA, CDR2 FQGTGA.

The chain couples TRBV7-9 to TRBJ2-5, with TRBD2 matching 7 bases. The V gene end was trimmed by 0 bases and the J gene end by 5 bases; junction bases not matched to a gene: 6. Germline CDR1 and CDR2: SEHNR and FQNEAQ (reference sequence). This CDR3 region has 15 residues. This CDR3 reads CASSLATSGEETQYF. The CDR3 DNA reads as TGTGCCAGCAGCTTAGCAACCAGCGGGGAGGAGACCCAGTACTTC.

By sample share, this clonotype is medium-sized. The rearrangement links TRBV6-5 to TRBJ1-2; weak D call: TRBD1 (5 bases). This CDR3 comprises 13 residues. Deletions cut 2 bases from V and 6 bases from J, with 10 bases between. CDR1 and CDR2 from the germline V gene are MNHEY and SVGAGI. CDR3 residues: CASSYGGRDGYTF. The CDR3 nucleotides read TGTGCCAGCAGTTACGGTGGCAGGGATGGCTACACCTTC.

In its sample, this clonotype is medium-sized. The CDR3 nucleotides are TGTGCCAGCAGTGGGTTTAGGGGGGGCGCGTGGGCTGAAGCTTTCTTT. It is translated as CASSGFRGGAWAEAFF. The rearrangement links TRBV6-1 to TRBJ1-1, with D perhaps matching TRBD1 (6 bases). The V gene lost 4 bases and the J gene lost 6 bases, with 21 bases spanning the gap. CDR1 is MNHNS and CDR2 is SASEGT in the germline V gene. This CDR3 has 16 residues.

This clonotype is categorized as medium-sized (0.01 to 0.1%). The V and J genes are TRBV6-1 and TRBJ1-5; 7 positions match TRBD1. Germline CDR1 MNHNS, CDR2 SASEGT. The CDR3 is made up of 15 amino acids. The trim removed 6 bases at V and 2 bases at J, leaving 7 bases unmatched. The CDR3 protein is CASSGQDEGNQPQHF. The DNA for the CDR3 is TGTGCCAGCAGCGGACAGGATGAAGGCAATCAGCCCCAGCATTTT.